The 17 T cell receptor beta chains reported below all come from one sample, sequenced in a study of Ad26.COV2.S vaccination and SARS-CoV-2 variants listed by TCRdb under 2021. Interpreted using the paper, the treatment or condition label stands for: approximately 18 received Ad26.COV2.S at low or high dose, single or two shots; 5 received placebo; per-sample allocation not given. Repertoires of vaccine and placebo recipients were sequenced from samples taken on day 63 after the first injection. Library method: the immunoSEQ multiplex PCR assay. The clones in this table, taken by TCRdb from immuneACCESS, are in-frame only. Not every clone is retained; where verified, under half of the shortfall comes from an unresolved V gene, and the cause of the rest is unknown. For this sample the table gives approximately 300,000 clones, of which around four fifths were detected only once. The ten largest clones represent about 2.1% of the sample.

Sequencing was performed on peripheral blood, taken in a trial of Ad26.COV2.S vaccine versus placebo. All receptors derive from a person between 18 and 60 years old who received the Ad26.COV2.S COVID-19 vaccine or a placebo.

The V and J genes are TRBV18 and TRBJ2-7; a possible D gene is TRBD2 (6 bases). The CDR3 is 14 amino acids. Germline V gives CDR1 KGHSH, CDR2 LQKENI. The ends were cut back, 3 bases at V and 5 bases at J, with 14 bases in the middle. The CDR3 coding sequence is TGTGCCAGCTCACCCGCAGTCGGCGGGGACGAGCAGTACTTC. Amino acid sequence: CASSPAVGGDEQYF.

This clone was seen a single time. The V call is TRBV5-4, the J call TRBJ2-1, with TRBD2 matching over 7 bases. The V segment lost 4 bases and the J segment 10 bases; nucleotides outside the gene matches: 14. Germline V CDR1 and CDR2: SGHNT, YYREEE (reference sequence). The CDR3 is made up of 15 amino acids. CDR3 sequence reads: CASSQQRGHNEEQFF. CDR3 in DNA: TGTGCCAGCAGCCAACAGCGGGGCCATAATGAGGAGCAGTTCTTC.

The chain uses TRBV7-2 and TRBJ2-5, with 13 bases fitting TRBD2. Germline-derived CDR1 and CDR2 are SGHTA and FQGNSA. The CDR3 loop spans 17 amino acids. V lost 5 bases to trimming and J lost 2 bases; unmatched junction nucleotides: 8. CDR3 in amino acids: CASSPRTSGGLQETQYF. Written as DNA, the CDR3 is TGTGCCAGCAGCCCCCGGACTAGCGGGGGACTTCAAGAGACCCAGTACTTC.

The chain joins TRBV27 to TRBJ2-7; D not certain. This CDR3 has 16 amino acids. From germline, CDR1 is MNHEY and CDR2 SMNVEV (reference sequence). Trimming took 4 bases from V and 2 from J, leaving 18 bases between them. This CDR3 reads CASSSVLIDVPYEQYF. CDR3 nucleotides: TGTGCCAGCAGTTCCGTTTTGATCGACGTCCCCTACGAGCAGTACTTC.

This rearrangement joins TRBV11-3 to TRBJ2-2; D is perhaps TRBD1 (5 bases). V lost 4 bases and J 3 bases, leaving 15 bases between the germline ends. The CDR3 is made up of 16 amino acids. Germline CDR1 SGHNT, CDR2 YENEEA. The CDR3 reads CASSSPGFFDTGELFF. The CDR3 coding sequence is TGTGCCAGCAGCTCACCAGGGTTCTTTGACACCGGGGAGCTGTTTTTT.

The CDR3 sequence: CASSERQIAPTEAFF. Here the CDR3 DNA reads TGTGCCAGCAGTGAAAGGCAAATCGCGCCCACTGAAGCTTTCTTT. The chain has TRBV2 and TRBJ1-1; no clear D. The V and J ends lost 2 bases and 4 bases respectively, with 14 bases between them. The CDR3 runs to 15 residues. Looked up from germline, CDR1 is SNHLY and CDR2 is FYNNEI.

This chain uses TRBV5-1 with TRBJ2-7, with D uncertain. Germline V gene data show CDR1 as SGHRS and CDR2 as YFSETQ. The CDR3 totals 14 residues. The V end was cut by 7 bases, the J end by 2 bases, with 16 bases between. Here the CDR3 reads CASWSPESPYEQYF. The CDR3 nucleotides read TGCGCCAGCTGGAGTCCGGAGAGCCCCTACGAGCAGTACTTC.

J is TRBJ2-5 and V is TRBV7-9; 14 bases agree with TRBD2. This CDR3 is 18 amino acids long. After removal of 5 bases from V and 5 bases from J, the junction contained 13 bases not matched to a gene. Germline V lookup: CDR1 SEHNR, CDR2 FQNEAQ (reference sequence). For the CDR3, the DNA is TGTGCCAGCAGCCACCGACTAGCGGGGGGGCTATTCGAGGAGACCCAGTACTTC. Its protein is CASSHRLAGGLFEETQYF.

This clone came up once. The V call is TRBV2, the J call TRBJ1-2; possible D gene TRBD1, 6 bases. The CDR3 extends over 14 amino acids. V lost 3 bases and J lost 4, with 12 bases in between. Germline loops: CDR1 SNHLY, CDR2 FYNNEI. The CDR3 nucleotides read TGTGCCAGCAGTGATAAGACAGGCTTCTATGGCTACACCTTC. It is translated as CASSDKTGFYGYTF.

V usage is TRBV7-9 and J usage is TRBJ2-3; no clear D. The CDR3 has 16 residues. V was trimmed by 2 bases and J by 0 bases, leaving 12 bases between them. Germline CDR1 is SEHNR and CDR2 is FQNEAQ (reference sequence). CDR3 sequence: CASSLSQVRSTDTQYF. In DNA, the CDR3 is TGTGCCAGCAGCTTATCCCAGGTCAGGAGCACAGATACGCAGTATTTT.

The genes are TRBV19 and TRBJ1-2; no definite D call. Germline CDR1 reads LNHDA; CDR2 reads SQIVND (reference sequence). The CDR3 is 16 residues long. The V end was cut by 5 bases, the J end by 3 bases, with 19 bases between. The DNA of the CDR3 is TGTGCCAGTAGTCGCAACAGAAATGCTTTGGACTATGGCTACACCTTC. Residues: CASSRNRNALDYGYTF.

V and J are TRBV27 and TRBJ2-1, with D tentatively TRBD2 (7 bases). In germline, CDR1 is MNHEY, CDR2 SMNVEV (reference sequence). V dropped 3 bases and J dropped 6 bases, with 15 bases sitting between them. The CDR3 runs to 15 residues. CDR3 loop: CASSFYPGGRNEQFF. The CDR3 region has the DNA TGTGCCAGCAGTTTTTATCCGGGGGGCCGCAATGAGCAGTTCTTC.

The V gene is TRBV3-1 (or the pseudogene TRBV3-2), the J gene TRBJ1-1; the D gene is possibly TRBD1 (5 bases). Germline V gene sequence: CDR1 LGHDT, CDR2 YNNKEL (reference sequence). The CDR3 extends over 15 amino acids. V was clipped by 4 bases and J by 0 bases, with 12 bases between them. The CDR3 sequence: CASSPQGMVNTEAFF. The CDR3 DNA reads as TGTGCCAGCAGCCCGCAGGGTATGGTGAACACTGAAGCTTTCTTT.

The rearrangement joins TRBV10-3 to TRBJ2-5; 14 bases fit TRBD2. Trimming cost V 4 bases and J 2 bases; bases outside gene matches: 0. The CDR3 extends over 15 amino acids. CDR1 and CDR2 (germline): ENHRY, SYGVKD. CDR3 loop: CAISGTSGGQETQYF. The CDR3 DNA is TGTGCCATCAGTGGGACTAGCGGGGGGCAAGAGACCCAGTACTTC.

The chain carries TRBV6-5 and TRBJ2-7; D may be TRBD1 (6 bases). This CDR3 has 14 residues. V lost 4 bases, J lost 8 bases, and 18 bases lay in between. Germline loops: CDR1 MNHEY, CDR2 SVGAGI. The CDR3 nucleotides read TGTGCCAGCAGTTCGGGGACAAGAGTGGAAAAGCAGTACTTC. The encoded protein is CASSSGTRVEKQYF.

This chain connects TRBV5-6 to TRBJ1-1; 8 bases map to TRBD1. The CDR3 contains 17 residues. Germline CDR1 SGHDT, CDR2 YYEEEE. With V trimmed by 0 bases and J by 2 bases, 9 bases remained unmatched. The CDR3: CASSLVTGDDFNTEAFF. CDR3 sequence (DNA): TGTGCCAGCAGCTTGGTGACAGGGGATGACTTTAACACTGAAGCTTTCTTT.

This rearrangement joins TRBV5-4 to TRBJ2-7, with D perhaps TRBD2 (5 bases). The ends were cut back, 1 base at V and 3 bases at J, with 14 bases in the middle. This CDR3 has 15 residues. Germline loops: CDR1 SGHNT, CDR2 YYREEE (reference sequence). CDR3 nucleotides: TGTGCCAGCAGCTTGCCGGGCGGGCGAAACTACGAGCAGTACTTC. It specifies CASSLPGGRNYEQYF.